Detailed here is one TCR beta chain. The antigen remains undetermined. V was shortened by 8 bases and J by 7 bases, with 9 bases between the two germline ends. There are 12 residues in the CDR3. The germline V gene encodes CDR1 PRHDT and CDR2 FYEKMQ (reference sequence). Sequencing used immunoSEQ multiplex PCR; TCRdb keeps in-frame clones, though not all of them. The sample carries around 16,000 clones, more than 60% recorded once. This entry comes from a study of tumor-infiltrating lymphocytes in localized non-small cell lung cancer. Background on the study: Resected tumor was paired with non-adjacent uninvolved lung from the same patient.

Study-wide points: Tumor T-cell fraction was not associated with recurrence-free survival.

This TCR derives from a human donor with non-small cell lung cancer. The chain has TRBV13 and TRBJ1-6, with D uncertain. Sequencing was carried out using lung tumor tissue. CDR3 loop: CASSSGNSPLHF. The CDR3, as DNA: TGTGCCAGCTCCTCGGGGAATTCACCCCTCCACTTT.